The 11 T cell receptor beta chains below come from one sample, sequenced in a study of coeliac disease. TCRdb's table, derived via immunoSEQ multiplex PCR, lists solely in-frame clones and lacks some. Among 5,700 or so clones listed, roughly 49% were seen once. Sequencing was performed on intraepithelial lymphocytes from the gut. These receptors all stem from a young woman with active celiac disease.

This rearrangement joins TRBV5-1 to TRBJ2-2; D might be TRBD1 (6 bases). V shed 7 bases and J shed 2 bases, with 9 bases lying between them. CDR3 length: 13 amino acids. CDR1 and CDR2 (germline): SGHRS, YFSETQ. The CDR3 bases are TGCGCCAGCCAACAGGGAAACACCGGGGAGCTGTTTTTT. Protein product: CASQQGNTGELFF.

The chain combines TRBV27 with TRBJ1-1, with 7 bases aligning to TRBD1. The CDR3 is made up of 15 amino acids. V dropped 3 bases and J dropped 6; count of bases not matched to a gene: 10. Germline loops: CDR1 MNHEY, CDR2 SMNVEV (reference sequence). CDR3 bases: TGTGCCAGCAGTTTCAGAACAGGGGTAAGGGCTGAAGCTTTCTTT. It encodes CASSFRTGVRAEAFF.

The chain carries TRBV6-5 and TRBJ2-1; D is undetermined. Between the trimmed V and J ends, which lost 7 bases and 6 bases, there was a span of 7 bases. This CDR3 region has 11 residues. The germline gives CDR1 MNHEY, CDR2 SVGAGI. CDR3 DNA sequence: TGTGCCAGCACCAGTATCAATGAGCAGTTCTTC. This codes for CASTSINEQFF.

This clone showed up just a few times. The V and J genes are TRBV5-6 and TRBJ2-7; tentative D call: TRBD2 (6 bases). Deletions cut 3 bases from V and 6 bases from J, with 16 bases between. The CDR3 is 14 amino acids. From germline, CDR1 is SGHDT and CDR2 YYEEEE. In DNA form, the CDR3 reads TGTGCCAGCAGCTCGGCTAGCGATCTTTCCGAGCAGTACTTC. It yields the protein CASSSASDLSEQYF.

This clone was seen more than once but under ten times. The chain joins TRBV6-5 to TRBJ1-5; D perhaps matches TRBD1 (5 bases). Deletions cut 6 bases from V and 6 bases from J, with 12 bases between. Per germline, CDR1 MNHEY and CDR2 SVGAGI. The CDR3 spans 13 residues. The CDR3 DNA is TGTGCCAGCAGGCCGGGACTTGGTCAGCCCCAGCATTTT. Protein: CASRPGLGQPQHF.

This CDR3 reads CASSQADRGPNEQFF. The CDR3 DNA is TGCGCCAGCAGCCAAGCGGACAGGGGACCCAATGAGCAGTTCTTC. The chain joins TRBV4-1 to TRBJ2-1; 9 bases map to TRBD1. The junction had 4 bases not matched to a gene; V was cut back by 1 base and J by 6 bases. This CDR3 spans 15 amino acids. Germline loops: CDR1 MGHRA, CDR2 YSYEKL.

This clone was seen a handful of times. The rearrangement links TRBV7-6 to TRBJ1-6; 7 nucleotides match TRBD1. There are 14 residues in the CDR3. The trim removed 1 base at V and 13 bases at J, leaving 7 bases unmatched. Germline CDR1 reads SGHVS; CDR2 reads FNYEAQ. CDR3 coding DNA: TGTGCCAGCAGCTTAGGGGTACAGGGGATGCCCCTCCACTTT. This encodes CASSLGVQGMPLHF.

This clone is categorized as large. This chain connects TRBV7-6 to TRBJ2-7, with TRBD1 identical over 8 bases. V was clipped by 5 bases and J by 1 base; unmatched bases: 1. Germline V gene sequence: CDR1 SGHVS, CDR2 FNYEAQ. The CDR3 extends over 13 amino acids. CDR3 protein: CASSRTGSYEQYF. The CDR3, as DNA: TGTGCCAGCAGCCGGACAGGGTCCTACGAGCAGTACTTC. The variable domain in full, completed from reference TRBV7-6 and TRBJ2-7, reads GAGVSQSPRYKVTKRGQDVALRCDPISGHVSLYWYRQALGQGPEFLTYFNYEAQQDKSGLPNDRFSAERPEGSISTLTIQRTEQRDSAMYRCASSRTGSYEQYFGPGTRLTVT.

The rearrangement joins TRBV7-9 to TRBJ1-1, with D tentatively TRBD1 (5 bases). Germline CDR1 and CDR2: SEHNR and FQNEAQ (reference sequence). Trimming cost V 5 bases and J 11 bases, with 18 bases left between them. The CDR3 is 13 amino acids. The CDR3 coding sequence is TGTGCCAGCAGCCCCGTGACAGAGAAGAGGGCTTTCTTT. Translating gives CASSPVTEKRAFF.

The chain uses TRBV14 and TRBJ2-7; D possibly corresponds to TRBD1 (6 bases). Germline V gene sequence: CDR1 SGHDN, CDR2 FVKESK. V was cut by 2 bases and J by 3 bases, with 17 bases left in between. The CDR3 extends over 16 amino acids. The CDR3 DNA reads TGTGCCAGCAGCCAAATCAGGGGACCATGGCACTACGAGCAGTACTTC. Its translation: CASSQIRGPWHYEQYF.

A word on this clone: The same CDR3 also results from other DNA sequences found in this sample. The chain is built from TRBV5-8 and TRBJ2-5, with TRBD2 matching 10 bases. The ends lost 4 bases at V and 3 bases at J; junction bases unmatched: 9. The germline CDR1 and CDR2 sequences are SGHTS and YDEGEE. This CDR3 has 16 residues. CDR3 coding DNA: TGTGCCAGCAGCCCTGGATATCTAGCGGGGGAAGAGACCCAGTACTTC. This translates into CASSPGYLAGEETQYF. Full variable domain (rest looked up from reference TRBV5-8 and TRBJ2-5): EAGVTQSPTHLIKTRGQQATLRCSPISGHTSVYWYQQALGLGLQFLLWYDEGEERNRGNFPPRFSGRQFPNYSSELNVNALELEDSALYLCASSPGYLAGEETQYFGPGTRLLVL.